This TCR beta chain was profiled in a study of CD8 T cells in ankylosing spondylitis. Study results and limitations: Peripheral blood held disease-linked clones only at relatively low frequency, and these were CD8+. What appeared characteristic of ankylosing spondylitis blood was a TCR beta motif of under 10 highly homologous variants.

Trimming cost V 3 bases and J 2 bases; bases outside gene matches: 1. Germline lookup yields CDR1 DFQATT and CDR2 SNEGSKA (reference sequence). The CDR3 has 13 amino acids. This clonotype came up a few times. Its cognate antigen is unknown. With molecular barcodes, quantitative 5'-RACE was used to make the TCR beta libraries. TCRdb ran MiXCR on the 5' RACE reads and lists one entry per CDR3 protein. The sample records some 800,000 distinct CDR3 sequences, roughly 10% being singletons. The specimen was blood, either unsorted or a sorted T cell fraction (not recorded which). V and J are TRBV20-1 and TRBJ2-7, with 10 bases that match TRBD2. This TCR came from a male donor with ankylosing spondylitis. CDR3 protein: CSASSGRAYEQYF. The CDR3 nucleotides read TGCAGTGCTAGCAGCGGGAGGGCCTACGAGCAGTACTTC.